Sequencing of this T cell receptor beta chain was carried out in a study of blood T cell repertoires in COVID-19. In its sample, this clone was seen a few times. Individuals aged roughly 18 to 90 years were recruited from fewer than 25 US areas. Assignments of participants to cohorts depended upon their own reported clinical history. CDR1 is SGHRS and CDR2 is YFSETQ in the germline V gene. This CDR3 is 15 amino acids long. Trimming at V came to 2 bases and at J to 4 bases, leaving 5 bases not matched to a gene. Using immunoSEQ multiplex PCR, the repertoire was profiled, and TCRdb retains in-frame clones only, with some absent. The sample has about 310,000 clones, roughly nine tenths seen once; the top ten hold over 4%.

The specimen sequenced was PBMCs or T cells enriched from blood (not recorded which). This TCR was sampled from a man aged 60-69 years who had recovered from COVID-19. The genes are TRBV5-1 and TRBJ2-5; 10 positions match TRBD2. CDR3 bases: TGCGCCAGCAGCTTTTCGGCTAGCGGGAGAGAGACCCAGTACTTC. Translating gives CASSFSASGRETQYF.